This T cell receptor (beta chain) was identified in a study of blood T cell repertoires in COVID-19. In the study overall: Specimens from acute and convalescent COVID-19 originated in the United States, Italy and Spain. T cells, B-cell-depleted T cells, or PBMCs provided the cDNA or gDNA that served as material.

The CDR3 is made up of 14 amino acids. Trimming left V 2 bases short and J 1 base short, with 5 bases between. Germline loops: CDR1 SGHVS, CDR2 FQNEAQ. The authors' processing: Quantification of nucleated cells was approximated via reference gene primer amplification. TCRdb's table, derived via immunoSEQ multiplex PCR, lists solely in-frame clones and lacks some. V and J calls and clone size come straight from that table; D and trimming were deduced from the DNA. The table shows under 200,000 clones, with about four fifths occurring only once. The source material was peripheral blood. This TCR came from a man in his 70s with active or convalescent COVID-19. The rearrangement uses TRBV7-8 and TRBJ2-2; D is unclear. As DNA, the CDR3 is TGTGCCAGCAGCTTATTTCGGAACACCGGGGAGCTGTTTTTT. This gives the protein CASSLFRNTGELFF.